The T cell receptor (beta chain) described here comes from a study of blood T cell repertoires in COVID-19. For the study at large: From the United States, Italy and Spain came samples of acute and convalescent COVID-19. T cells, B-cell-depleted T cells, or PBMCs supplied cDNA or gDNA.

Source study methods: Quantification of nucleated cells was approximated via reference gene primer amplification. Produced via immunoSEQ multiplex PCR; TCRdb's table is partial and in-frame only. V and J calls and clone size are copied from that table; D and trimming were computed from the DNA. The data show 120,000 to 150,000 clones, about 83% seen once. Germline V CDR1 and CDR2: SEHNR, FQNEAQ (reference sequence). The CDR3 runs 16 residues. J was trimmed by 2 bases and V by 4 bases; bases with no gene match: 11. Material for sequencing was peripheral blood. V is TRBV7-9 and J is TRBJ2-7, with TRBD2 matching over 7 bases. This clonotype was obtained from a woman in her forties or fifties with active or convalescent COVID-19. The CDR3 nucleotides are TGTGCCAGCAGCTCAATCGGGGGGACTTCGACCTACGAGCAGTACTTC. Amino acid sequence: CASSSIGGTSTYEQYF.